The 17 T cell receptor beta chains below all came from one sample that was sequenced in a study of blood T cell repertoires in COVID-19. Using immunoSEQ multiplex PCR, the repertoire was profiled, and TCRdb retains in-frame clones only, with some absent. This sample carries 200,000 to 300,000 clones, about 84% of them seen once, and the ten largest clones take 5.5% to 6.5%. The sequencing sample was made of peripheral blood. Source of these receptors: a woman older than 75 with COVID-19, enrolled during active disease.

The J gene is TRBJ2-2, the V gene TRBV7-3, with TRBD2 identical over 9 bases. Germline CDR1 is SGHTA and CDR2 is FQGTGA. Unmatched junction bases numbered 5, after V lost 1 base and J lost 2 bases. The CDR3 loop spans 17 amino acids. CDR3 sequence: CASSLMSGGPNTGELFF. In nucleotides, the CDR3 is TGTGCCAGCAGCTTAATGAGCGGGGGGCCCAACACCGGGGAGCTGTTTTTT.

Only one count was recorded for this clone. The V and J genes are TRBV28 and TRBJ1-5, with TRBD1 identical over 12 bases. Per germline, CDR1 MDHEN and CDR2 SYDVKM. The CDR3 contains 14 residues. Losses at the gene ends were 6 bases for V and 6 bases for J; bases not matched to a gene: 3. The CDR3 coding sequence is TGTGCCAGCAGACCGGGACAGGGGGCTCAGCCCCAGCATTTT. Translated: CASRPGQGAQPQHF. Full variable domain (outside the CDR3, taken from reference TRBV28 and TRBJ1-5): DVKVTQSSRYLVKRTGEKVFLECVQDMDHENMFWYRQDPGLGLRLIYFSYDVKMKEKGDIPEGYSVSREKKERFSLILESASTNQTSMYLCASRPGQGAQPQHFGDGTRLSIL.

The V and J genes are TRBV5-8 and TRBJ1-4; D is unresolved. The germline V and J ends were trimmed by 0 bases and 3 bases, with 6 bases remaining between them. CDR1 and CDR2 (germline): SGHTS, YDEGEE. The CDR3 totals 14 residues. This CDR3 reads CASSLGQSNEKLFF. Written as DNA, the CDR3 is TGTGCCAGCAGCTTGGGGCAGTCTAATGAAAAACTGTTTTTT.

The chain combines TRBV3-1 (or the pseudogene TRBV3-2) with TRBJ2-1; 9 nucleotides line up with TRBD1. The CDR3 has 14 amino acids. Germline V gives CDR1 LGHDT, CDR2 YNNKEL (reference sequence). Trimming at V came to 1 base and at J to 9 bases, leaving 4 bases not matched to a gene. The CDR3, as DNA: TGTGCCAGCAGCCAAGTACAGGGGGCGGGTGAGCAGTTCTTC. Translated: CASSQVQGAGEQFF.

V usage is TRBV10-3 and J usage is TRBJ1-5, with 10 bases lining up with TRBD1. This CDR3 comprises 15 residues. V trimming: 3 bases; J trimming: 2 bases; junction bases outside the gene matches: 1. Germline lookup yields CDR1 ENHRY and CDR2 SYGVKD. The CDR3 is CAISDGQGGNQPQHF. Here the CDR3 DNA reads TGTGCCATCAGTGATGGACAGGGGGGCAATCAGCCCCAGCATTTT.

On this clone: Different DNA sequences within this sample yield the same CDR3. V usage is TRBV3-1 (or the pseudogene TRBV3-2) and J usage is TRBJ2-3, with 12 bases that match TRBD2. The CDR3 is made up of 16 amino acids. Germline V lookup: CDR1 LGHDT, CDR2 YNNKEL (reference sequence). J lost 3 bases, V lost 4 bases, and 5 bases had no gene match. Here the CDR3 reads CASSPASGGATDTQYF. The CDR3 region has the DNA TGTGCCAGCAGCCCCGCTAGCGGGGGGGCGACAGATACGCAGTATTTT.

The rearrangement links TRBV10-3 to TRBJ2-2; D is ambiguous. The germline CDR1 and CDR2 sequences are ENHRY and SYGVKD. This CDR3 is built from 12 residues. V gave up 10 bases and J gave up 4 bases, with 10 bases separating them. CDR3 in amino acids: CATRSLTGELFF. DNA of the CDR3: TGTGCCACCAGGTCCCTCACCGGGGAGCTGTTTTTT.

The chain joins TRBV18 to TRBJ2-7; TRBD1 might be the D (5 bases). V lost 4 bases and J 5 bases, leaving 15 bases between the germline ends. The CDR3 sequence is 14 residues long. Germline CDR1 and CDR2: KGHSH and LQKENI. CDR3 sequence: CASSLLGQDDEQYF. CDR3 nucleotides: TGTGCCAGCTCACTTCTGGGGCAAGACGACGAGCAGTACTTC.

The V gene is TRBV3-1 (or the pseudogene TRBV3-2), the J gene TRBJ1-1; 8 nucleotides match TRBD1. The CDR3 spans 15 residues. Germline V CDR1 and CDR2: LGHDT, YNNKEL (reference sequence). The ends lost 4 bases at V and 5 bases at J; junction bases unmatched: 9. The CDR3 region has the DNA TGTGCCAGCAGCCCCTGGCAGGGGGCTGAAACTGAAGCTTTCTTT. The encoded protein is CASSPWQGAETEAFF.

This clone was recorded once. V and J are TRBV10-2 and TRBJ1-5, with TRBD1 as a possible D gene (6 bases). The V gene lost 9 bases and the J gene lost 3 bases, with 15 bases spanning the gap. This CDR3 contains 14 residues. CDR1 WSHSY and CDR2 SAAADI come from the germline V gene. The CDR3 sequence: CASSGQTSNQPQHF. The CDR3 DNA reads as TGCGCCAGTTCCGGACAGACTTCCAATCAGCCCCAGCATTTT.

The J gene is TRBJ1-4, the V gene TRBV24-1; D remains ambiguous. The CDR3 extends over 16 amino acids. Trimming took off 4 bases at V and 3 bases at J, with 14 bases between the two ends. Germline-derived CDR1 and CDR2 are KGHDR and SFDVKD. The CDR3 loop is CATSDPRQVPNEKLFF. The CDR3 DNA is TGTGCCACCAGTGACCCCCGGCAGGTTCCTAATGAAAAACTGTTTTTT.

This rearrangement joins TRBV3-1 (or the pseudogene TRBV3-2) to TRBJ1-6; the D gene is possibly TRBD1 (5 bases). The ends were cut back, 0 bases at V and 10 bases at J, with 7 bases in the middle. Germline-derived CDR1 and CDR2 are LGHDT and YNNKEL (reference sequence). CDR3 length: 13 residues. CDR3: CASSQDRVSPLHF. DNA of the CDR3: TGTGCCAGCAGCCAAGACAGGGTCTCACCCCTCCACTTT.

The chain links TRBV19 to TRBJ1-6, with a tentative D call TRBD1 (6 bases). With 9 bases removed from V and 9 bases from J, the gap between germline ends came to 12 bases. The CDR3 has 12 residues. Germline CDR1 is LNHDA and CDR2 is SQIVND (reference sequence). The CDR3 nucleotides are TGTGCCAGCAGGGGTGTTGGTTCACCCCTCCACTTT. It translates to CASRGVGSPLHF.

This clone came up a few times. The chain is built from TRBV6-1 and TRBJ1-2, with D maybe TRBD1 (5 bases). CDR3 length: 15 residues. Trimming stripped 3 bases from V and 4 bases from J, with 15 bases between. Germline CDR1 and CDR2: MNHNS and SASEGT. CDR3 DNA: TGTGCCAGCAGTGATCTCCGGGGGTTCGGCTATGGCTACACCTTC. It translates to CASSDLRGFGYGYTF.

The chain links TRBV11-2 to TRBJ2-1; D unclear. V was pared by 3 bases and J by 15 bases, with 18 bases between. The germline CDR1 and CDR2 sequences are SGHAT and FQNNGV. The CDR3 sequence is 13 residues long. The CDR3 sequence is CASSFEETIPPFF. The CDR3 bases are TGTGCCAGCAGCTTCGAGGAAACCATACCCCCGTTCTTC.

The chain carries TRBV2 and TRBJ1-4; 9 positions agree with TRBD1. The junction had 7 bases not matched to a gene; V was cut back by 6 bases and J by 5 bases. Germline V gene lookup returns CDR1 SNHLY and CDR2 FYNNEI. The CDR3 length is 15 residues. CDR3 coding DNA: TGTGCCAGCAGAGTTCCAGGGACAGGGAATGAAAAACTGTTTTTT. Amino acid sequence: CASRVPGTGNEKLFF.

The chain uses TRBV6-5 and TRBJ1-3, with a tentative D call TRBD1 (5 bases). This CDR3 contains 15 residues. V lost 2 bases and J 0 bases, leaving 8 bases between the germline ends. Germline assignment: CDR1 MNHEY and CDR2 SVGAGI. The CDR3 is CASSYSQGSGNTIYF. In nucleotides, the CDR3 is TGTGCCAGCAGTTACAGTCAGGGCTCTGGAAACACCATATATTTT.